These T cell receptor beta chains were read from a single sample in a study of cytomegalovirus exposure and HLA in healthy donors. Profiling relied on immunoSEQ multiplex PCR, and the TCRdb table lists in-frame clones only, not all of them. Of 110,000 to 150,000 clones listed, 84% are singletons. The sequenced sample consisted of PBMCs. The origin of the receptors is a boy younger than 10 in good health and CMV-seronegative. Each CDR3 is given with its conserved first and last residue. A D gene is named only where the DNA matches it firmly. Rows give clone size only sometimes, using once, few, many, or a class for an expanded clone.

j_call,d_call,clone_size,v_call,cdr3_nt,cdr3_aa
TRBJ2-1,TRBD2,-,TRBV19,TGTGCCAGTAGGACTAGCGGGAGATGGTCCTACAATGAGCAGTTCTTC,CASRTSGRWSYNEQFF
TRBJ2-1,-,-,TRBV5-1,TGCGCCAGCAGCTTGGACCCGGGACTCTACAATGAGCAGTTCTTC,CASSLDPGLYNEQFF
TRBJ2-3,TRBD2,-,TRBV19,TGTGCCAGTAGTATAATGGGAGCGGGAGGGGGCACAGATACGCAGTATTTT,CASSIMGAGGGTDTQYF
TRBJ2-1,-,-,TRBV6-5,TGTGCCAGCAGTTACAAGGGGGGGGACTACAATGAGCAGTTCTTC,CASSYKGGDYNEQFF
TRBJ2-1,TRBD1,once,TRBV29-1,TGCAGCGTTGATGGACAGGGGGCCTACAATGAGCAGTTCTTC,CSVDGQGAYNEQFF
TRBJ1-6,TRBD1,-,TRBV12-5,TGTGCTAGTGGTCCGGGACAGGGGGTTTTTAATTCACCCCTCCACTTT,CASGPGQGVFNSPLHF
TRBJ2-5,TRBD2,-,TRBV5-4,TGTGCCAGCAGCCCTGAATTAGCGGGGGCCGTACGGGAGACCCAGTACTTC,CASSPELAGAVRETQYF
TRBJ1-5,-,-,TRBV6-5,TGTGCCAGCAGCCTAACAGGGATTAGGAATCAGCCCCAGCATTTT,CASSLTGIRNQPQHF
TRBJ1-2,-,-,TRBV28,TGTGCCAGCAGTTTATCCGGGGGGGTCGATGGCTACACCTTC,CASSLSGGVDGYTF
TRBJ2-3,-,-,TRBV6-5,TGTGCCAGCAGCCTTACAGATACGCAGTATTTT,CASSLTDTQYF
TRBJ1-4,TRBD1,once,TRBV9,TGTGCCAGCAGCGCCAGACAGGGGGCCATTGAAAAACTGTTTTTT,CASSARQGAIEKLFF